Below are 32 T cell receptor beta chains sequenced from a single sample in a study of T cell responses to AZD1222 COVID-19 vaccine. Assay used: immunoSEQ multiplex PCR; TCRdb lists only in-frame clones, some missing. Of about 130,000 clones in the sample, about nine tenths were seen once. Here the sequenced sample was peripheral blood, taken on day 0 of MenACWY control vaccination. These receptors all stem from an adult in good health.

DNA of the CDR3: TGTGCCAGCAGGAGAACAGGGGGCTCCGGGGAGCTGTTTTTT. Translated: CASRRTGGSGELFF. The gene calls are TRBV2 and TRBJ2-2, with 9 nucleotides matching TRBD1. This CDR3 has 14 residues. Germline lookup yields CDR1 SNHLY and CDR2 FYNNEI. The J segment lost 6 bases and the V segment lost 6 bases, leaving 5 bases of the junction unmatched.

The DNA of the CDR3 is TGTGCCAGCAGTTCTCGACTAGCCGGCGAGCAGTACGTC. Amino acid sequence: CASSSRLAGEQYV. The V gene is TRBV6-2 or TRBV6-3, the J gene TRBJ2-7; the match to TRBD2 covers 7 bases. Germline V gives CDR1 MNHEY, CDR2 SVGEGT. The CDR3 is 13 residues long. V lost 4 bases to trimming and J lost 6 bases; unmatched junction nucleotides: 6.

V is TRBV7-2 and J is TRBJ1-5; D perhaps matches TRBD1 (6 bases). V lost 3 bases to trimming and J lost 4 bases, with 13 bases between them. CDR1 is SGHTA, CDR2 FQGNSA, per germline. The CDR3 sequence is 15 residues long. CDR3 loop: CASSFQQGGNQPQHF. CDR3 DNA: TGTGCCAGCAGCTTTCAACAGGGAGGTAATCAGCCCCAGCATTTT.

The CDR3 is CASSVGTGGRYNEQFF. As DNA, the CDR3 is TGTGCCAGCAGCGTCGGGACAGGGGGGCGTTACAATGAGCAGTTCTTC. The chain carries TRBV5-6 and TRBJ2-1, with TRBD1 matching over 11 bases. Germline CDR1 SGHDT, CDR2 YYEEEE. V shed 4 bases and J 4 bases; nucleotides not matched to a gene: 7. The CDR3 runs to 16 residues.

The chain combines TRBV7-9 with TRBJ2-3; TRBD1 matches at 7 bases. V gave up 5 bases and J gave up 2 bases; unmatched junction bases: 10. Germline V gene lookup returns CDR1 SEHNR and CDR2 FQNEAQ (reference sequence). The CDR3 is made up of 16 amino acids. The CDR3 DNA reads TGTGCCAGCAGCCGAGGACAGGACGTCCCCACAGATACGCAGTATTTT. This codes for CASSRGQDVPTDTQYF.

The table lists this clone with a count of one. The rearrangement uses TRBV4-2 and TRBJ1-1; 9 positions agree with TRBD1. The CDR3 consists of 15 residues. J gave up 1 base and V 3 bases, and 3 bases lay outside the gene matches. CDR1 and CDR2 from the germline V gene are LGHNA and YNFKEQ. The CDR3 protein is CASSHGGQGNTEAFF. The CDR3 nucleotides read TGTGCCAGCAGCCACGGGGGACAGGGGAACACTGAAGCTTTCTTT.

The CDR3 protein is CSVGTQYEQYV. The CDR3 DNA is TGCAGCGTTGGGACACAGTACGAGCAGTACGTC. The chain couples TRBV29-1 to TRBJ2-7; D possibly corresponds to TRBD1 (5 bases). This CDR3 spans 11 amino acids. V was trimmed by 4 bases and J by 4 bases, leaving 8 bases between them. The germline CDR1 and CDR2 sequences are SQVTM and ANQGSEA.

The rearrangement joins TRBV21-1 to TRBJ1-2. TRBV21-1 is an annotated pseudogene. CDR3 length equals 11 residues. For the CDR3, the DNA is TGTGCCAGCAGCAAATCCGATGGCTACACCTTC. Protein sequence: CASSKSDGYTF.

The CDR3 spells CASSPSPGQRYEQYV. Here the CDR3 DNA reads TGTGCCAGCAGTCCCTCGCCGGGACAGCGCTACGAGCAGTACGTC. This rearrangement joins TRBV2 to TRBJ2-7; 7 bases are a match to TRBD1. V shed 5 bases and J 3 bases; nucleotides not matched to a gene: 10. The CDR3 sequence is 15 residues long. Germline V gene lookup returns CDR1 SNHLY and CDR2 FYNNEI.

This sequence joins TRBV19 and TRBJ1-1, with TRBD1 matching over 9 bases. The CDR3 runs to 15 residues. The V gene's germline CDR1 is LNHDA and CDR2 SQIVND (reference sequence). V dropped 9 bases and J dropped 3; count of bases not matched to a gene: 11. CDR3 in DNA: TGTGCCAGCAAGCCGCTGGACAGGGGAGACACTGAAGCTTTCTTT. Its protein product is CASKPLDRGDTEAFF.

The chain links TRBV11-2 to TRBJ2-7; D might be TRBD1 (5 bases). The CDR3 sequence is 15 residues long. The germline CDR1 and CDR2 sequences are SGHAT and FQNNGV. V was shortened by 2 bases and J by 2 bases, with 13 bases between the two germline ends. CDR3 sequence (DNA): TGTGCCAGCAGCTTAACTGGACAACCGACCTACGAGCAGTACTTC. Its protein product is CASSLTGQPTYEQYF.

The J gene is TRBJ1-4, the V gene TRBV6-6; D gene uncertain. The CDR3 is 15 residues long. Trimming left V 8 bases short and J 5 bases short, with 18 bases between. Germline loops: CDR1 MNHNY, CDR2 SVGAGI (reference sequence). The CDR3 reads CASCSRSLRNEKLFF. The CDR3 nucleotides are TGTGCCAGCTGCAGCAGGAGCCTCAGAAATGAAAAACTGTTTTTT.

This clone was recorded only once. The rearrangement links TRBV5-5 to TRBJ1-3; D uncertain. Germline lookup yields CDR1 SGHKS and CDR2 YYEKEE (reference sequence). The length of the CDR3 is 15 residues. The V and J ends lost 5 bases and 0 bases respectively, with 12 bases between them. CDR3 amino acids: CASRRQATSGNTIYF. CDR3 nucleotide sequence: TGTGCCAGCAGGAGGCAAGCGACCTCTGGAAACACCATATATTTT.

This rearrangement joins TRBV6-5 to TRBJ2-2; possibly TRBD2 for D (6 bases). V was trimmed by 0 bases and J by 3 bases, leaving 8 bases between them. Germline values: CDR1 MNHEY, CDR2 SVGAGI. CDR3 length: 15 amino acids. The CDR3 loop is CASSYSGGDTGELFF. CDR3 in DNA: TGTGCCAGCAGTTACTCAGGCGGGGACACCGGGGAGCTGTTTTTT.

The rearrangement links TRBV19 to TRBJ1-4; unclear D gene. Trimming shortened V by 9 bases and J by 4 bases, and 15 bases separated the two germline ends. CDR1 and CDR2 (germline): LNHDA, SQIVND (reference sequence). The CDR3 loop spans 14 amino acids. CDR3 bases: TGTGCCAGCTCCCGCCGGGGATTTAATGAAAAACTGTTTTTT. Translating gives CASSRRGFNEKLFF.

V is TRBV13 and J is TRBJ1-1; TRBD1 aligns across 9 bases. CDR1 is PRHDT and CDR2 is FYEKMQ in the germline V gene (reference sequence). With 5 bases clipped from V and 1 base from J, the junction kept 11 bases outside the gene matches. The CDR3 is made up of 17 amino acids. This CDR3 is CASSTTPGQGPNTEAFF. Here the CDR3 DNA reads TGTGCCAGCAGCACAACTCCGGGACAGGGACCGAACACTGAAGCTTTCTTT. Supplemented by reference TRBV13 and TRBJ1-1, the full variable domain reads AAGVIQSPRHLIKEKRETATLKCYPIPRHDTVYWYQQGPGQDPQFLISFYEKMQSDKGSIPDRFSAQQFSDYHSELNMSSLELGDSALYFCASSTTPGQGPNTEAFFGQGTRLTVV.

The V and J genes are TRBV2 and TRBJ2-2; D ambiguous. V was cut by 1 base and J by 4 bases, with 7 bases left in between. The CDR3 totals 14 residues. CDR1 and CDR2 from the germline V gene are SNHLY and FYNNEI. Written as DNA, the CDR3 is TGTGCCAGCAGTGAAGAGGCAGCCACCGGGGAGCTGTTTTTT. Encoded protein: CASSEEAATGELFF. The full variable domain, with the rest looked up from reference TRBV2 and TRBJ2-2, is EPEVTQTPSHQVTQMGQEVILRCVPISNHLYFYWYRQILGQKVEFLVSFYNNEISEKSEIFDDQFSVERPDGSNFTLKIRSTKLEDSAMYFCASSEEAATGELFFGEGSRLTVL.

The chain carries TRBV6-1 and TRBJ1-1; possibly TRBD1 for D (5 bases). Germline CDR1 reads MNHNS; CDR2 reads SASEGT. The CDR3 covers 16 residues. V was trimmed by 0 bases and J by 1 base, leaving 12 bases between them. The CDR3, as DNA: TGTGCCAGCAGTGAAGCTGGTGGGACTGCGAACACTGAAGCTTTCTTT. Amino acids: CASSEAGGTANTEAFF.

In regard to this clone: A read error may account for a junction end that differs from germline. This chain uses TRBV13 with TRBJ2-1; 10 bases agree with TRBD2. Germline CDR1 and CDR2: PRHDT and FYEKMQ (reference sequence). There are 15 residues in the CDR3. The CDR3 protein is CASSLGLADLNEQFF. The DNA for the CDR3 is TGTGCCAGCAGCCTAGGACTAGCGGATCTAAATGAGCAGTTCTTC. Filled out from reference TRBV13 and TRBJ2-1, the complete variable domain reads AAGVIQSPRHLIKEKRETATLKCYPIPRHDTVYWYQQGPGQDPQFLISFYEKMQSDKGSIPDRFSAQQFSDYHSELNMSSLELGDSALYFCASSLGLADLNEQFFGPGTRLTVL.

The chain has TRBV6-2 or TRBV6-3 and TRBJ2-7, with 12 bases lining up with TRBD2. The germline V gene encodes CDR1 MNHEY and CDR2 SVGEGT. The CDR3 sequence is 20 residues long. The ends lost 2 bases at V and 3 bases at J; junction bases unmatched: 17. Here the CDR3 reads CASSYIYLAGGPRRSYEQYV. The CDR3 DNA is TGTGCCAGCAGTTACATCTACCTAGCGGGGGGGCCAAGGCGAAGCTACGAGCAGTACGTC.

This chain connects TRBV7-2 to TRBJ2-1, with 9 bases fitting TRBD1. The CDR3 extends over 16 amino acids. CDR1 and CDR2 from the germline V gene are SGHTA and FQGNSA. V shed 5 bases and J 1 base; nucleotides not matched to a gene: 6. The CDR3 region is CASSPAGTGSYNEQFF. The CDR3 DNA follows: TGTGCCAGCAGCCCTGCCGGGACAGGGTCCTACAATGAGCAGTTCTTC.

The chain uses TRBV24-1 and TRBJ2-3; 9 nucleotides agree with TRBD2. V dropped 3 bases and J dropped 5; count of bases not matched to a gene: 8. CDR3 length: 16 amino acids. In germline, CDR1 is KGHDR, CDR2 SFDVKD. The CDR3 region is CATSDRGGRALDTQYF. The CDR3 DNA reads TGTGCCACCAGTGATCGGGGCGGGAGGGCCTTAGATACGCAGTATTTT.

The chain recombines TRBV29-1 with TRBJ2-1, with 9 bases lining up with TRBD1. CDR3 length equals 13 residues. CDR1 is SQVTM and CDR2 is ANQGSEA in the germline V gene. The V and J ends lost 6 bases and 9 bases, in that order; junction bases with no gene match: 9. The CDR3 protein is CSVWGQGWGEQFF. CDR3 in DNA: TGCAGCGTGTGGGGACAGGGATGGGGTGAGCAGTTCTTC.

The gene calls are TRBV7-2 and TRBJ1-1, with a tentative D call TRBD1 (6 bases). Germline V gene data show CDR1 as SGHTA and CDR2 as FQGNSA. Trimming removed 2 bases at V and 4 bases at J, with 14 bases between. This CDR3 has 15 amino acids. The CDR3 reads CASSLNNRAGTEAFF. The CDR3, as DNA: TGTGCCAGCAGCTTAAACAACAGGGCGGGCACTGAAGCTTTCTTT.

This clone was seen more than once but under ten times. The genes are TRBV6-2 or TRBV6-3 and TRBJ2-5; D is undetermined. Germline CDR1 MNHEY, CDR2 SVGEGT. This CDR3 has 12 amino acids. Trimming removed 0 bases from V and 7 bases from J, with 6 bases in between. The CDR3 DNA reads as TGTGCCAGCAGTTACTCGAGTGGGACCCAGTACTTC. This encodes CASSYSSGTQYF.

This clone is classed as medium-sized. V is TRBV4-1 and J is TRBJ2-1; 7 bases agree with TRBD2. Trimming at V came to 0 bases and at J to 2 bases, leaving 7 bases not matched to a gene. The V gene's germline CDR1 is MGHRA and CDR2 YSYEKL. CDR3 length: 17 amino acids. The CDR3 coding sequence is TGCGCCAGCAGCCAAGAGGGGGAGGGAAGCCCCTACAATGAGCAGTTCTTC. The encoded protein is CASSQEGEGSPYNEQFF.

The rearrangement joins TRBV5-1 to TRBJ2-5, with a weak D call TRBD2 (5 bases). Germline V gene sequence: CDR1 SGHRS, CDR2 YFSETQ. Trimming left V 0 bases short and J 0 bases short, with 12 bases between. The CDR3 covers 16 residues. The CDR3 sequence: CASSLEAVDYQETQYF. The CDR3, as DNA: TGCGCCAGCAGCTTGGAGGCAGTGGACTACCAAGAGACCCAGTACTTC.

CDR3 loop: CASSPASGEAFF. The CDR3 bases are TGTGCCAGCAGCCCCGCGAGTGGTGAAGCTTTCTTT. The chain combines TRBV9 with TRBJ1-1; no reliable D call. The germline V and J ends were trimmed by 4 bases and 7 bases, with 11 bases remaining between them. CDR3 size: 12 residues. Looked up from germline, CDR1 is SGDLS and CDR2 is YYNGEE.

V and J are TRBV5-1 and TRBJ2-6; the D gene is possibly TRBD1 (6 bases). This CDR3 has 17 amino acids. The ends were cut back, 2 bases at V and 1 base at J, with 13 bases in the middle. Germline-derived CDR1 and CDR2 are SGHRS and YFSETQ. As DNA, the CDR3 is TGCGCCAGCAGCTTAGGACAGTGGGGATCTGGGGCCAACGTCCTGACTTTC. Translation: CASSLGQWGSGANVLTF. The full variable domain, its missing parts supplied by reference TRBV5-1 and TRBJ2-6, is KAGVTQTPRYLIKTRGQQVTLSCSPISGHRSVSWYQQTPGQGLQFLFEYFSETQRNKGNFPGRFSGRQFSNSRSEMNVSTLELGDSALYLCASSLGQWGSGANVLTFGAGSRLTVL.

This chain links TRBV27 with TRBJ1-2; D unresolved. The ends were cut back, 5 bases at V and 1 base at J, with 8 bases in the middle. The CDR3 sequence is 13 residues long. Looked up from germline, CDR1 is MNHEY and CDR2 is SMNVEV (reference sequence). The chain's CDR3 is CASSGPDNYGYTF. The CDR3 coding sequence is TGTGCCAGCAGTGGCCCCGATAACTATGGCTACACCTTC.

The table lists this clone with a count of one. The chain combines TRBV6-5 with TRBJ2-3, with 9 bases aligning to TRBD2. J gave up 3 bases and V 6 bases, and 4 bases lay outside the gene matches. Looked up from germline, CDR1 is MNHEY and CDR2 is SVGAGI. The CDR3 has 14 amino acids. In DNA, the CDR3 is TGTGCCAGCAGAGGGGCGGGGGGGACAGATACGCAGTATTTT. The encoded protein is CASRGAGGTDTQYF.

The CDR3 loop is CAWSVSSYEQYF. The CDR3 DNA reads as TGTGCCTGGAGTGTTTCCTCCTACGAGCAGTACTTC. This chain joins TRBV30 and TRBJ2-7; D ambiguous. Trimming removed 0 bases from V and 0 bases from J, with 3 bases in between. Germline values: CDR1 GTSNPN, CDR2 SVGIG (reference sequence). The CDR3 is made up of 12 amino acids.